One sample yielded the 27 T cell receptor beta chains listed below, sequenced in a study of control samples from healthy donors and cancer patients (TCRdb year 2020). Library preparation used the immunoSEQ multiplex PCR assay. TCRdb provides this immuneACCESS table in a form limited to in-frame rearrangements. Some clones are lacking; in checked studies, under half of them reflect an unresolved V gene, and why the rest are absent is not known. Here the sample has 90,000 to 150,000 clones; about 91% occur a single time. The leading ten clones occupy approximately 3.2% of the sample. Material: blood. These receptors were taken from a man aged 40-49 years in good health.

The chain uses TRBV3-1 (or the pseudogene TRBV3-2) and TRBJ1-1; no reliable D call. This CDR3 has 14 residues. Germline loops: CDR1 LGHDT, CDR2 YNNKEL (reference sequence). V was shortened by 4 bases and J by 5 bases, with 14 bases between the two germline ends. CDR3 nucleotide sequence: TGTGCCAGCAGCCTCCGGGAGCCATCTACTGAAGCTTTCTTT. Its translation: CASSLREPSTEAFF.

The chain employs TRBV24-1 and TRBJ1-2; unclear D gene. This CDR3 is built from 12 residues. Trimming removed 8 bases at V and 0 bases at J, with 6 bases between. CDR1 is KGHDR and CDR2 is SFDVKD in the germline V gene. CDR3 coding DNA: TGTGCCACCATGGATGCTAACTATGGCTACACCTTC. Translating gives CATMDANYGYTF.

The rearrangement uses TRBV29-1 and TRBJ2-1; TRBD1 aligns across 8 bases. The CDR3 spans 14 residues. V shed 5 bases, J shed 10 bases, and the junction held 13 bases outside the gene matches. Germline loops: CDR1 SQVTM, CDR2 ANQGSEA. The CDR3 region has the DNA TGCAGCGTTACTGGGACAGGCCCCGCCGGGGAGCAGTTCTTC. This gives the protein CSVTGTGPAGEQFF.

This clone was detected only once. V usage is TRBV12-3 or TRBV12-4 and J usage is TRBJ2-1, with a tentative D call TRBD2 (6 bases). This CDR3 comprises 12 residues. Trimming cost V 6 bases and J 10 bases, with 13 bases left between them. CDR3 nucleotide sequence: TGTGCCAGCAGCCGGGGGAGCGGGGAGCAGTTCTTC. It translates to CASSRGSGEQFF.

The chain joins TRBV5-6 to TRBJ1-2; D is possibly TRBD1 (5 bases). CDR3 length: 15 amino acids. V shed 0 bases and J shed 5 bases, with 14 bases lying between them. Germline V gene sequence: CDR1 SGHDT, CDR2 YYEEEE. CDR3 sequence (DNA): TGTGCCAGCAGCTTGGAGCTCAGGGCTTCATATGGCTACACCTTC. It encodes CASSLELRASYGYTF.

This clone was seen only once. The chain combines TRBV7-9 with TRBJ2-7; D unclear. In germline, CDR1 is SEHNR, CDR2 FQNEAQ (reference sequence). This CDR3 region has 13 residues. The germline V and J ends were trimmed by 2 bases and 3 bases, with 8 bases remaining between them. The CDR3 coding sequence is TGTGCCAGCAGCTTATCACTGCGCTACGAGCAGTACTTC. Translation gives CASSLSLRYEQYF.

The chain couples TRBV27 to TRBJ1-2; 11 bases fit TRBD1. Germline lookup yields CDR1 MNHEY and CDR2 SMNVEV (reference sequence). The CDR3 loop spans 13 amino acids. Trimming took 5 bases from V and 10 from J; bases not matched to a gene: 6. CDR3 in DNA: TGTGCCAGCAGTCCCAGGACAGGGGGCGACTACACCTTC. It translates to CASSPRTGGDYTF.

A word on this clone: The junction departs from germline at one end; a sequencing error may be responsible. The V gene is TRBV4-1, the J gene TRBJ1-2, with TRBD1 as a possible D gene (5 bases). Germline CDR1 is MGHRA and CDR2 is YSYEKL. This CDR3 has 14 residues. CDR3 protein: CAGSQSDSNYGYTF. CDR3 nucleotides: TGCGCCGGCAGCCAATCAGACAGTAACTATGGCTACACCTTC.

The CDR3: CASSLRLAGEAYNEQFF. CDR3 sequence (DNA): TGTGCCAGCAGCTTGCGACTAGCGGGGGAAGCCTACAATGAGCAGTTCTTC. J is TRBJ2-1 and V is TRBV7-6, with 12 positions matching TRBD2. CDR1 and CDR2 (germline): SGHVS, FNYEAQ. The J segment lost 2 bases and the V segment lost 3 bases, leaving 5 bases of the junction unmatched. The length of the CDR3 is 17 residues.

This sequence joins TRBV4-2 and TRBJ1-1, with TRBD1 matching over 7 bases. Per germline, CDR1 LGHNA and CDR2 YNFKEQ. Trimming cost V 1 base and J 1 base; bases outside gene matches: 0. CDR3 length equals 14 residues. CDR3 nucleotide sequence: TGTGCCAGCAGCCAAGCAGGGGGGAACACTGAAGCTTTCTTT. Translating gives CASSQAGGNTEAFF.

CDR3 sequence reads: CASSYYTYTSYEQYF. In nucleotides, the CDR3 is TGTGCCAGCAGTTACTACACATATACCTCCTACGAGCAGTACTTC. This rearrangement joins TRBV6-2 or TRBV6-3 to TRBJ2-7; D not resolved. The CDR3 sequence is 15 residues long. The germline V and J ends were trimmed by 1 base and 0 bases, with 10 bases remaining between them. Germline V lookup: CDR1 MNHEY, CDR2 SVGEGT.

V and J are TRBV7-9 and TRBJ2-7; 7 bases map to TRBD1. This CDR3 is 15 amino acids long. Germline-derived CDR1 and CDR2 are SEHNR and FQNEAQ (reference sequence). Trimming cost V 3 bases and J 4 bases; bases outside gene matches: 9. As DNA, the CDR3 is TGTGCCAGCAGCTTCTTCGTGACAGGGAGTTACGAGCAGTACTTC. Translated: CASSFFVTGSYEQYF.

The rearrangement uses TRBV7-8 and TRBJ1-2; maybe TRBD1 (5 bases). CDR3 length: 13 amino acids. The V gene lost 3 bases and the J gene lost 2 bases, with 7 bases spanning the gap. From germline, CDR1 is SGHVS and CDR2 FQNEAQ. This CDR3 is CASSLGPNYGYTF. CDR3 nucleotides: TGTGCCAGCAGCTTGGGACCGAACTATGGCTACACCTTC.

J is TRBJ1-4 and V is TRBV21-1; no DNA check was done on the table's D call, TRBD1. TRBV21-1 is assigned pseudogene status. This CDR3 is built from 19 residues. CDR3 sequence reads: CASSKATGTGGVGREKLFF. The CDR3 nucleotides read TGTGCCAGCAGCAAGGCTACCGGGACAGGTGGTGTTGGTAGAGAAAAACTGTTTTTT.

The V gene is TRBV11-2, the J gene TRBJ2-3, with D hard to call. The CDR3 has 12 residues. Germline values: CDR1 SGHAT, CDR2 FQNNGV. V gave up 5 bases and J gave up 4 bases, with 7 bases separating them. The chain's CDR3 is CASSPGPDTQYF. In nucleotides, the CDR3 is TGTGCCAGCAGCCCGGGTCCAGATACGCAGTATTTT.

The chain combines TRBV6-5 with TRBJ1-3; no firm D call. Germline lookup yields CDR1 MNHEY and CDR2 SVGAGI. This CDR3 has 15 amino acids. V dropped 4 bases and J dropped 4 bases, with 14 bases sitting between them. The CDR3 bases are TGTGCCAGCAGTTGGTTGCCTAACGTGGGAAACACCATATATTTT. Residues: CASSWLPNVGNTIYF.

The gene calls are TRBV9 and TRBJ1-5; D possibly corresponds to TRBD1 (5 bases). From germline, CDR1 is SGDLS and CDR2 YYNGEE. The CDR3 has 14 amino acids. Trimming took off 0 bases at V and 4 bases at J, with 8 bases between the two ends. The CDR3 region is CASSVEGRNQPQHF. The CDR3 nucleotides read TGTGCCAGCAGCGTAGAGGGACGGAATCAGCCCCAGCATTTT.

The genes are TRBV7-3 and TRBJ1-2, with 10 bases aligning to TRBD1. The CDR3 length is 17 residues. CDR1 is SGHTA, CDR2 FQGTGA, per germline. J lost 6 bases, V lost 1 base, and 11 bases had no gene match. In DNA, the CDR3 is TGTGCCAGCAGCTTAAACCCTCGCGGGACAGGGGAACATGGCTACACCTTC. Translation gives CASSLNPRGTGEHGYTF.

About this clone itself: Other DNA sequences from this sample encode an identical CDR3 as well. The chain combines TRBV7-2 with TRBJ1-4; the match to TRBD1 covers 7 bases. The trim removed 4 bases at V and 8 bases at J, leaving 4 bases unmatched. The germline CDR1 and CDR2 sequences are SGHTA and FQGNSA. This CDR3 spans 13 amino acids. For the CDR3, the DNA is TGTGCCAGCAGCTCCCGGGACAGAGAAAAACTGTTTTTT. Translated, it gives CASSSRDREKLFF.

This clone was seen just once. The chain uses TRBV24-1 and TRBJ2-1, with 8 bases fitting TRBD2. The CDR3 consists of 16 residues. The J segment lost 1 base and the V segment lost 4 bases, leaving 5 bases of the junction unmatched. The germline V gene encodes CDR1 KGHDR and CDR2 SFDVKD. CDR3 DNA: TGTGCCACCAGTGACCCCACGGGGGGGTCCTACAATGAGCAGTTCTTC. Residues: CATSDPTGGSYNEQFF.

The chain is built from TRBV5-1 and TRBJ2-1; 15 bases line up with TRBD2. There are 17 residues in the CDR3. V dropped 4 bases and J dropped 7; count of bases not matched to a gene: 9. CDR1 SGHRS and CDR2 YFSETQ come from the germline V gene. The CDR3 DNA reads TGCGCCAGCAGCAAGCCGGGACTAGCGGGGGGTCGGAATGAGCAGTTCTTC. Amino acids: CASSKPGLAGGRNEQFF.

V is TRBV3-1 (or the pseudogene TRBV3-2) and J is TRBJ2-7; TRBD2 agrees at 16 bases. The ends lost 4 bases at V and 4 bases at J; junction bases unmatched: 1. The germline gives CDR1 LGHDT, CDR2 YNNKEL (reference sequence). The CDR3 has 15 residues. The CDR3 nucleotides read TGTGCCAGCAGCCTGGGACTAGCGGGGGGGTACGAGCAGTACTTC. This gives the protein CASSLGLAGGYEQYF.

V and J are TRBV10-3 and TRBJ1-6; a weak D match, TRBD1 (5 bases). Germline-derived CDR1 and CDR2 are ENHRY and SYGVKD. CDR3 length: 14 amino acids. Trimming removed 3 bases from V and 10 bases from J, with 13 bases in between. This CDR3 is CAISDSRGGSPLHF. In DNA form, the CDR3 reads TGTGCCATCAGTGATAGTAGGGGAGGCTCACCCCTCCACTTT.

V usage is TRBV7-9 and J usage is TRBJ1-4, with TRBD1 as a possible D gene (6 bases). The V and J ends lost 4 bases and 6 bases respectively, with 18 bases between them. CDR3 length equals 16 residues. Per germline, CDR1 SEHNR and CDR2 FQNEAQ (reference sequence). The CDR3 here is CASSSGRGARYEKLFF. In DNA form, the CDR3 reads TGTGCCAGCAGCTCCGGTCGGGGGGCGCGGTATGAAAAACTGTTTTTT.

This chain uses TRBV6-1 with TRBJ1-1, with D perhaps TRBD1 (5 bases). The V gene's germline CDR1 is MNHNS and CDR2 SASEGT. V was pared by 3 bases and J by 3 bases, with 17 bases between. This CDR3 is built from 16 residues. The CDR3 loop reads CASSDTTTASYTEAFF. As DNA, the CDR3 is TGTGCCAGCAGTGATACCACGACAGCCTCGTACACTGAAGCTTTCTTT.

A single count supports this clone. This chain connects TRBV5-1 to TRBJ1-3, with 10 bases matching TRBD1. The CDR3 is made up of 15 amino acids. The V and J ends lost 4 bases and 3 bases, in that order; junction bases with no gene match: 4. The germline V gene has CDR1 SGHRS and CDR2 YFSETQ. The CDR3 DNA reads as TGCGCCAGCAGCACCGGGACAGGGGTTGGAAACACCATATATTTT. Translation gives CASSTGTGVGNTIYF.

The chain is built from TRBV2 and TRBJ1-6; D gene ambiguous. Trimming pared 3 bases from V and 8 bases from J, leaving 5 bases between. The germline CDR1 and CDR2 sequences are SNHLY and FYNNEI. The CDR3 runs to 12 residues. The DNA of the CDR3 is TGTGCCAGCAGTGATTGGGATTCACCCCTCCACTTT. Translating it yields CASSDWDSPLHF.